The 19 T cell receptor beta chains below come from one sample, sequenced in a study of shared T cell receptors in the human thymus. Here immunoSEQ multiplex PCR was the method, and the copy in TCRdb shows in-frame clones only, minus some. The data show hundreds of thousands of clones, 88% seen once. The data were also submitted as part of a second study, on human thymus T cells.

Sequencing was performed on thymocytes. These receptors were taken from a boy younger than two with a congenital heart defect.

This clone was observed a handful of times. The chain recombines TRBV4-3 with TRBJ2-2; D might be TRBD2 (5 bases). This CDR3 region has 16 residues. Trimming removed 4 bases from V and 5 bases from J, with 17 bases in between. Germline V gives CDR1 LGHNA, CDR2 YSLEER. CDR3 in amino acids: CASSRPNITRTGELFF. The CDR3 DNA reads TGCGCCAGCAGCCGCCCGAATATTACTAGAACCGGGGAGCTGTTTTTT.

V and J are TRBV7-6 and TRBJ2-3; a possible D gene is TRBD2 (6 bases). Germline-derived CDR1 and CDR2 are SGHVS and FNYEAQ. The CDR3 consists of 16 residues. Trimming took 4 bases from V and 3 from J, leaving 17 bases between them. The CDR3 reads CASSSPPGLSTDTQYF. DNA of the CDR3: TGTGCCAGCAGCTCACCACCGGGACTTTCTACAGATACGCAGTATTTT.

CDR3 protein: CASSHQGRDRASYEQYF. The CDR3 DNA follows: TGTGCCAGCAGTCATCAAGGACGGGACAGGGCGAGCTACGAGCAGTACTTC. The chain joins TRBV2 to TRBJ2-7, with 9 bases aligning to TRBD1. With V trimmed by 5 bases and J by 3 bases, 14 bases remained unmatched. Looked up from germline, CDR1 is SNHLY and CDR2 is FYNNEI. This CDR3 contains 17 residues. Full variable domain (remainder filled in from reference TRBV2 and TRBJ2-7): EPEVTQTPSHQVTQMGQEVILRCVPISNHLYFYWYRQILGQKVEFLVSFYNNEISEKSEIFDDQFSVERPDGSNFTLKIRSTKLEDSAMYFCASSHQGRDRASYEQYFGPGTRLTVT.

The V and J genes are TRBV7-9 and TRBJ2-7; 16 bases line up with TRBD2. This CDR3 has 16 amino acids. From germline, CDR1 is SEHNR and CDR2 FQNEAQ (reference sequence). V trimming: 5 bases; J trimming: 4 bases; junction bases outside the gene matches: 5. CDR3 DNA sequence: TGTGCCAGCAGCCGCCCGGGACTAGCGGGAGGGTACGAGCAGTACTTC. Translated: CASSRPGLAGGYEQYF.

V usage is TRBV4-1 and J usage is TRBJ2-6; no firm D call. There are 16 residues in the CDR3. Germline-derived CDR1 and CDR2 are MGHRA and YSYEKL. The V and J ends lost 3 bases and 0 bases respectively, with 9 bases between them. The CDR3 loop reads CASSQVPSSGANVLTF. The CDR3 nucleotides read TGCGCCAGCAGCCAGGTACCCAGCTCTGGGGCCAACGTCCTGACTTTC.

This chain joins TRBV5-1 and TRBJ2-7; TRBD2 might be the D (5 bases). The CDR3 runs 14 residues. Per the germline V gene, CDR1 is SGHRS and CDR2 is YFSETQ. V was trimmed by 4 bases and J by 6 bases, leaving 17 bases between them. CDR3 DNA sequence: TGCGCCAGCAGCCCCTCCGGAGGTTCGATCGAGCAGTACTTC. This translates into CASSPSGGSIEQYF.

This chain joins TRBV11-1 and TRBJ1-1, with TRBD1 matching over 7 bases. The trim removed 5 bases at V and 4 bases at J, leaving 4 bases unmatched. The CDR3 consists of 13 residues. CDR1 SGHAT and CDR2 FQDESV come from the germline V gene (reference sequence). The CDR3 coding sequence is TGTGCCAGCAGCATTGACAGGGTCACTGAAGCTTTCTTT. Translation: CASSIDRVTEAFF.

This rearrangement joins TRBV19 to TRBJ1-2; the D gene is possibly TRBD1 (5 bases). This CDR3 spans 16 amino acids. Deletions cut 1 base from V and 3 bases from J, with 15 bases between. CDR1 and CDR2 (germline): LNHDA, SQIVND (reference sequence). CDR3 sequence reads: CASSIVPGKGHYGYTF. CDR3 coding DNA: TGTGCCAGTAGTATAGTTCCAGGGAAAGGGCACTATGGCTACACCTTC.

The chain is built from TRBV7-6 and TRBJ2-1; 9 positions match TRBD2. After removal of 5 bases from V and 7 bases from J, the junction contained 9 bases not matched to a gene. In germline, CDR1 is SGHVS, CDR2 FNYEAQ. The CDR3 has 15 residues. The CDR3 DNA reads as TGTGCCAGCAGCCCTAGCGGGATGGGCGGGAATGAGCAGTTCTTC. Its protein is CASSPSGMGGNEQFF. Drawing the rest from reference TRBV7-6 and TRBJ2-1, the complete variable domain is GAGVSQSPRYKVTKRGQDVALRCDPISGHVSLYWYRQALGQGPEFLTYFNYEAQQDKSGLPNDRFSAERPEGSISTLTIQRTEQRDSAMYRCASSPSGMGGNEQFFGPGTRLTVL.

The DNA of the CDR3 is TGTGCCAGCAGCTCGCCAGTTGGACACCTCTACGAGCAGTACTTC. Translating gives CASSSPVGHLYEQYF. The chain recombines TRBV5-4 with TRBJ2-7; perhaps TRBD1 as D (5 bases). Trimming pared 3 bases from V and 3 bases from J, leaving 16 bases between. CDR1 SGHNT and CDR2 YYREEE come from the germline V gene (reference sequence). The CDR3 consists of 15 residues.

This rearrangement joins TRBV14 to TRBJ2-1; 8 bases match TRBD2. J was trimmed by 6 bases and V by 3 bases; bases with no gene match: 7. This CDR3 has 15 residues. Germline V gene data show CDR1 as SGHDN and CDR2 as FVKESK. The CDR3: CASSQSSAGGNEQFF. CDR3 DNA: TGTGCCAGCAGCCAGTCTTCTGCGGGAGGCAATGAGCAGTTCTTC.

This clone occurred once. This chain connects TRBV6-5 to TRBJ2-7; 9 positions match TRBD1. CDR3 length equals 16 residues. The germline gives CDR1 MNHEY, CDR2 SVGAGI. V lost 4 bases and J lost 4; bases outside the gene matches: 11. This CDR3 reads CASSSNLTGGVYEQYF. The DNA of the CDR3 is TGTGCCAGCAGTTCCAACCTGACAGGGGGGGTGTACGAGCAGTACTTC.

This clone was counted a single time. The chain couples TRBV18 to TRBJ2-3, with TRBD1 matching 8 bases. The V gene's germline CDR1 is KGHSH and CDR2 LQKENI. V trimming: 5 bases; J trimming: 4 bases; junction bases outside the gene matches: 11. This CDR3 comprises 16 residues. The CDR3 region is CASSSDREGTADTQYF. The CDR3 DNA sequence: TGTGCCAGCTCATCGGACAGGGAAGGGACGGCAGATACGCAGTATTTT.

The CDR3 reads CASSFQYSGANVLTF. CDR3 bases: TGTGCCAGCAGCTTCCAGTACTCTGGGGCCAACGTCCTGACTTTC. The V gene is TRBV11-2, the J gene TRBJ2-6; D remains unclear. The CDR3 contains 15 residues. V lost 3 bases and J lost 0, with 6 bases in between. Germline CDR1 reads SGHAT; CDR2 reads FQNNGV.

The rearrangement links TRBV5-1 to TRBJ2-7; weak D call: TRBD1 (5 bases). Looked up from germline, CDR1 is SGHRS and CDR2 is YFSETQ. V was cut by 0 bases and J by 1 base, with 17 bases left in between. There are 17 residues in the CDR3. The CDR3 sequence is CASSLGQTAKESYEQYF. CDR3 DNA: TGCGCCAGCAGCTTGGGCCAGACAGCCAAGGAGTCCTACGAGCAGTACTTC.

The genes are TRBV23-1 and TRBJ2-7; 8 nucleotides match TRBD2. TRBV23-1 counts as an open reading frame of uncertain function. Trimming removed 7 bases from V and 4 bases from J; junction bases left unmatched: 3. The length of the CDR3 is 12 residues. The DNA for the CDR3 is TGCGCCAGCAATAGCGGGGTATACGAGCAGTACTTC. It specifies CASNSGVYEQYF.

V and J are TRBV10-2 and TRBJ2-3, with D perhaps TRBD2 (8 bases). Germline lookup yields CDR1 WSHSY and CDR2 SAAADI. CDR3 length: 18 amino acids. The V and J ends lost 8 bases and 3 bases respectively, with 27 bases between them. In nucleotides, the CDR3 is TGCGCCAGCGACAGGGAGAGGTGCGGGAGGCGCAAAACAGATACGCAGTATTTT. Its protein is CASDRERCGRRKTDTQYF.

The chain is built from TRBV7-9 and TRBJ2-7; weak D call: TRBD2 (7 bases). Germline lookup yields CDR1 SEHNR and CDR2 FQNEAQ (reference sequence). The V gene lost 5 bases and the J gene lost 5 bases, with 19 bases spanning the gap. The CDR3 loop spans 15 amino acids. CDR3 bases: TGTGCCAGCAGCCCCGAGGGGGAGGGTAGGAACGAGCAGTACTTC. It translates to CASSPEGEGRNEQYF.

Regarding this clone: Sequence at one end of the junction differs from germline and may be a read error. The same CDR3 also results from other DNA sequences found in this sample. The chain couples TRBV27 to TRBJ2-1, with a tentative D call TRBD2 (6 bases). The germline CDR1 and CDR2 sequences are MNHEY and SMNVEV (reference sequence). CDR3 length: 14 residues. CDR3 in amino acids: CASKGTSSYNEQFF. CDR3 DNA: TGTGCCAGCAAAGGAACTAGCAGTTACAATGAACAGTTCTTC.